The clone carrying this T cell receptor (beta chain) showed up just once. This sample was included in a study of blood T cell repertoires in COVID-19. Clones were read by immunoSEQ multiplex PCR, and TCRdb kept only the in-frame ones, dropping some. The table shows a few hundred thousand clones, with roughly four fifths occurring only once. Per germline, CDR1 LNHDA and CDR2 SQIVND (reference sequence). This CDR3 has 14 amino acids. V shed 5 bases and J shed 2 bases, with 13 bases lying between them. Clinical history reported by participants formed the basis on which cohorts were assigned. The clonotype originates from a woman aged 60-75 years who had recovered from COVID-19. V and J are TRBV19 and TRBJ2-7, with D possibly matching TRBD2 (6 bases). The sample taken for sequencing was PBMCs or T cells enriched from blood (not recorded which). CDR3 DNA: TGTGCCAGTAGTGGGCTAGCGTCTACCTACGAGCAGTACTTC. Encoded protein: CASSGLASTYEQYF.